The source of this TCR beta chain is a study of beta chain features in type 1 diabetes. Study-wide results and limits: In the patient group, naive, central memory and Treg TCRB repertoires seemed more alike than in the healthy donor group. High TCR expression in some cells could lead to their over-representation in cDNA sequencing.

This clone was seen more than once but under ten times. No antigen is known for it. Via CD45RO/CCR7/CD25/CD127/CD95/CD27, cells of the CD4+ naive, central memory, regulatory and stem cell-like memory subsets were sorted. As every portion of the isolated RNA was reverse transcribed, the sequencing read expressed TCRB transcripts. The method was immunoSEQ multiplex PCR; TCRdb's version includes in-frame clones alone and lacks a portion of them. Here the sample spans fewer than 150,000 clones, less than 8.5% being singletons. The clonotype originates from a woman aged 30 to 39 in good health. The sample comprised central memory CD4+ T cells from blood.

For the CDR3, the DNA is TGTGCCAGCAGTGGTGGGACAGGGGGCTACGAGCAGTACTTC. Protein product: CASSGGTGGYEQYF. The V and J genes are TRBV6-6 and TRBJ2-7; 11 bases are a match to TRBD1. In germline, CDR1 is MNHNY, CDR2 SVGAGI (reference sequence). The CDR3 spans 14 residues. Trimming cost V 5 bases and J 3 bases; bases outside gene matches: 3.